These 3 T cell receptor beta chains were all obtained from the same sample, sequenced in a study of metastatic and nonmetastatic thyroid tumors. Every patient was untreated before thyroid surgery. MiXCR reprocessed the PCR reads for TCRdb. The sample yields about 50,000 clones, 20% to 25% seen once. The sequenced sample was blood. The source of these receptors is a female donor with papillary thyroid cancer or a benign thyroid nodule (not recorded which). Some clones in this sample may be carry-over from other donors' samples.

This clone was observed many times. The chain joins TRBV29-1 to TRBJ2-7; 10 nucleotides line up with TRBD2. Germline V gives CDR1 SQVTM, CDR2 ANQGSEA. Unmatched junction bases numbered 12, after V lost 7 bases and J lost 6 bases. This CDR3 is built from 14 residues. The CDR3 DNA reads TGCAGCGCCGGTGGGGCTAGCGGGGGTATCGAGCAGTACTTC. This encodes CSAGGASGGIEQYF.

This clone was observed at least ten times. The gene calls are TRBV28 and TRBJ1-5; D is undetermined. The germline V and J ends were trimmed by 11 bases and 4 bases, with 18 bases remaining between them. Per the germline V gene, CDR1 is MDHEN and CDR2 is SYDVKM. This CDR3 has 14 amino acids. The CDR3, as DNA: TGTGCCGCCGGGGTCCAGAACTATAATCAGCCCCAGCATTTT. Protein sequence: CAAGVQNYNQPQHF.

This clone was detected many times. The chain recombines TRBV11-2 with TRBJ2-1; TRBD1 or TRBD2 may be the D gene (5 bases each). Trimming removed 5 bases from V and 5 bases from J, with 13 bases in between. Germline lookup yields CDR1 SGHAT and CDR2 FQNNGV. The CDR3 covers 14 residues. CDR3 in DNA: TGTGCCAGCAGCAAAACCGGGACGGACAATGAGCAGTTCTTC. Amino acids: CASSKTGTDNEQFF.